The rows below give T cell receptor beta chains drawn from one sample of a study of blood T cell repertoires in COVID-19. This table comes from immunoSEQ multiplex PCR, and its TCRdb copy is limited to in-frame clones, with some not included. This sample has 200,000 to 300,000 clones, with nearly 90% found just once. Sequenced material: peripheral blood. These receptor sequences come from a human donor in a cohort sampled during active COVID-19. Both conserved end residues are part of each CDR3. The D gene is left open where the match is weak. A clone size is listed for some rows: how often the clone was seen (once, few, many), or a class if it is expanded.

j_call | v_call | d_call | clone_size | cdr3_nt | cdr3_aa
TRBJ2-7 | TRBV5-1 | NA | NA | TGCGCCAGCAGCCCCCTCCAGGTGGGTTACGAGCAGTACTTC | CASSPLQVGYEQYF
TRBJ1-1 | TRBV5-6 | NA | NA | TGTGCCAGCAGCCTCGAGGCGGGGTACGTTGAAGCTTTCTTT | CASSLEAGYVEAFF
TRBJ2-6 | TRBV3-1/TRBV3-2 | NA | NA | TGTGCCAGCAGCCAACCCGGGTTTGGGGGGGCCAACGTCCTGACTTTC | CASSQPGFGGANVLTF
TRBJ2-1 | TRBV5-1 | NA | NA | TGCGCCAGCAGCTTGGTTCAGGGGACCTACAATGAGCAGTTCTTC | CASSLVQGTYNEQFF
TRBJ2-7 | TRBV9 | TRBD2 | NA | TGTGCCAGCAGTGCTAGCGGGGGGGTTTACGAGCAGTACTTC | CASSASGGVYEQYF
TRBJ1-2 | TRBV27 | NA | NA | TGTGCCAGCAGTTTTGGGCCTGAATATGGCTACACCTTC | CASSFGPEYGYTF
TRBJ1-6 | TRBV30 | NA | NA | TGTGCCTGGAGATCCCCAGGGGCTAATTCACCCCTCCACTTT | CAWRSPGANSPLHF
TRBJ1-2 | TRBV7-9 | TRBD1 | once | TGTGCCAGCAGTTTTTCCACAGGGGAAGATGGCTACACCTTC | CASSFSTGEDGYTF
TRBJ1-3 | TRBV5-1 | TRBD1 | NA | TGCGCCAGCAGCTTCATCCTCGGGGGACAGGGTTCCGGAAACACCATATATTTT | CASSFILGGQGSGNTIYF
TRBJ1-3 | TRBV12-3/TRBV12-4 | TRBD1 | NA | TGTGCCAGCAGTTTGGGACAGTTAAACACCATATATTTT | CASSLGQLNTIYF
TRBJ2-1 | TRBV9 | NA | NA | TGTGCCAGCAGCCCCCTAAGCTCCTACAATGAGCAGTTCTTC | CASSPLSSYNEQFF
TRBJ2-7 | TRBV6-2/TRBV6-3 | NA | few | TGTGCCAGCAGTTATGCAGGCTACTACGAGCAGTACTTC | CASSYAGYYEQYF
TRBJ1-4 | TRBV5-1 | NA | NA | TGCGCCAGCAGCCTCTCAGGGTCTTATTCGACTAATGAAAAACTGTTTTTT | CASSLSGSYSTNEKLFF
TRBJ2-7 | TRBV5-1 | TRBD2 | NA | TGCGCCAGCAGCGGTGGACTAGCGGGGGGCAAGTCCTACGAGCAGTACTTC | CASSGGLAGGKSYEQYF
TRBJ1-2 | TRBV28 | TRBD1 | NA | TGTGCCATAGACATACTACAGGGGGCCGACTATGGCTACACCTTC | CAIDILQGADYGYTF
TRBJ2-1 | TRBV13 | TRBD2 | NA | TGTGCCAGCAGCTTTATTAGCGGGGCGCTCCTGGGGAATGAGCAGTTCTTC | CASSFISGALLGNEQFF
TRBJ2-7 | TRBV3-1/TRBV3-2 | TRBD2 | NA | TGTGCCAGCAGCCAAGATTGGTTTTCTTTGCGGGAGGATCAACCGTACGAGCAGTACTTC | CASSQDWFSLREDQPYEQYF
TRBJ1-2 | TRBV4-1 | TRBD1 | NA | TGCGCCAGCAGCCCCACAGGGGACATCAGCTATGGCTACACCTTC | CASSPTGDISYGYTF
TRBJ1-1 | TRBV30 | TRBD1 | NA | TGTGCCTGGAGTGGACAGGGTAACACTGAAGCTTTCTTT | CAWSGQGNTEAFF
TRBJ2-5 | TRBV30 | NA | NA | TGTGCCTGGAGTAGAGACTTGGTAGGGACCCAGTACTTC | CAWSRDLVGTQYF
TRBJ1-3 | TRBV16 | NA | NA | TGTGCCAGCAGCCAAGCGGTCGGAAACACCATATATTTT | CASSQAVGNTIYF
TRBJ2-4 | TRBV11-2 | TRBD1 | NA | TGTGCCAGCAGTCCCTCCATACAGGGGGGCAACATTCAGTACTTC | CASSPSIQGGNIQYF
TRBJ1-3 | TRBV29-1 | NA | NA | TGCAGCGCCGAGCAGGGTACTGGAAACACCATATATTTT | CSAEQGTGNTIYF
TRBJ2-4 | TRBV6-2/TRBV6-3 | TRBD2 | NA | TGTGCCAGCAGTTACTCACCGGCGTTGCTAGCGGGGGGGTTGACCAAAAACATTCAGTACTTC | CASSYSPALLAGGLTKNIQYF
TRBJ1-5 | TRBV19 | NA | NA | TGTGCCAGTAGTATTCAAAGGGGTCCCGGACAGCCCCAGCATTTT | CASSIQRGPGQPQHF
TRBJ2-3 | TRBV5-6 | NA | NA | TGTGCCAGCAGCTTTCCCCCGGGGTCAGATACGCAGTATTTT | CASSFPPGSDTQYF
TRBJ2-1 | TRBV11-3 | TRBD2 | NA | TGTGCCAGCAGCGACGGGGGGACCCCCTACAATGAGCAGTTCTTC | CASSDGGTPYNEQFF
TRBJ2-7 | TRBV5-6 | NA | NA | TGTGCCAGCAGCTTTGCAGGGGAGACCTACGAGCAGTACTTC | CASSFAGETYEQYF
TRBJ1-1 | TRBV4-1 | NA | NA | TGCGCCAGCAGCCAAGACCGCCGGGGCACTGAAGCTTTCTTT | CASSQDRRGTEAFF
TRBJ2-7 | TRBV5-1 | TRBD1 | NA | TGCGCCAGCAGCGGGGGACAGGGAGTTGGGATTTACGAGCAGTACTTC | CASSGGQGVGIYEQYF
TRBJ1-5 | TRBV6-2/TRBV6-3 | NA | many | TGTGCCAGCAGTCCATCCCCGGACAGTAATCAGCCCCAGCATTTT | CASSPSPDSNQPQHF
TRBJ2-3 | TRBV25-1 | NA | once | TGTGCCAGCGACACCAGCGGTAGCACAGATACGCAGTATTTT | CASDTSGSTDTQYF
TRBJ2-7 | TRBV5-6 | NA | NA | TGTGCCAGCAGCGCCCGTTTGGCAGGAAGCTCCTACGAGCAGTACTTC | CASSARLAGSSYEQYF